This T cell receptor beta chain was identified in a study of blood T cell repertoires in COVID-19. Trimming cost V 0 bases and J 6 bases, with 11 bases left between them. The CDR3 runs 14 residues. Germline loops: CDR1 SGHTA, CDR2 FQGTGA. Measured with immunoSEQ multiplex PCR; TCRdb has only the in-frame clones, and not every one. The profile shows 250,000 to 350,000 clones, 87% of them singletons. The V and J genes are TRBV7-3 and TRBJ1-2, with a weak D call TRBD1 (6 bases). The sample comprised peripheral blood. The sequence derives from a woman aged 45-59 years who had recovered from COVID-19. The CDR3 spells CASSLTGAPHGYTF. The CDR3 nucleotides are TGTGCCAGCAGCTTAACGGGGGCGCCCCATGGCTACACCTTC.